This TCR beta chain was identified in a study of shared clonotypes between healthy human individuals. Study-wide background: CD4 naive and CD4 memory each took three plates per donor, while CD8 naive took two and CD8 memory one.

General study findings and limits: When compared with the clonotypes that were shared by all four sorted-subset donors, the non-shared clonotypes turned out to have lower generation probabilities.

CDR3 length: 15 residues. V lost 0 bases, J lost 1 base, and 7 bases lay in between. Germline assignment: CDR1 SEHNR and CDR2 FQNEAQ (reference sequence). Concerning this clone itself: Antigen: not known.

Repertoires were generated with immunoSEQ multiplex PCR, while TCRdb's copy carries only in-frame clones and drops some. The sample comprises some 2.3 million clones, about 92% of which are singletons, and about 0.37% rests with the top ten. The source of this sequence is a man between 18 and 29 years old in good health. Some clones in this sample may be carry-over from other donors' samples. Source material: naive CD4+ T cells from PBMCs. Subset here: CD45RA+ positively selected. J is TRBJ1-3 and V is TRBV7-9; TRBD1 might be the D (5 bases). CDR3 coding DNA: TGTGCCAGCAGCTTAGCCAGGGTTTCTGGAAACACCATATATTTT. Protein sequence: CASSLARVSGNTIYF.